These 14 T cell receptor beta chains share one sample of origin, sequenced in a study of T-cell reconstitution after alpha-beta-depleted transplantation in children listed by TCRdb under 2016. This sample's treatment or condition label indicates: allogeneic hematopoietic cell transplantation with graft depleted of TCRalphabeta T cells and CD19 B cells. To prepare the library, PCR was applied. Sequencing took place on an Illumina HiSeq 2500. Molecular barcoding was employed in the preparation of TCR libraries, with unique molecular identifiers being used to normalize TCRbeta repertoire quantification. TCRdb reanalyzed the raw reads on its own, using fastp at Q25 for trimming and MiXCR for clone calling, and kept in-frame beta chains. Entries that share a CDR3 protein sequence are merged under the most common genes and DNA. Present in this sample are 95,000 to 150,000 distinct CDR3 sequences, under 30% of which were seen just once. Roughly a tenth of the sample is taken by the ten largest.

The material was PBMCs, mostly from graft donor cells, obtained 180 days after TCRalphabeta/CD19-depleted stem cell transplant. Source of these receptors: a male patient aged 2 to 9 who had a stem cell transplant for chronic granulomatous disease, so the T cells may come from the graft donor.

The chain couples TRBV12-3 or TRBV12-4 to TRBJ1-4, with 8 nucleotides matching TRBD1. The CDR3 has 14 residues. Trimming took 3 bases from V and 10 from J; bases not matched to a gene: 7. The CDR3 nucleotides read TGTGCCAGCAGTTTCTCAAGGACAGGGCGAAAACTGTTTTTT. Its translation is CASSFSRTGRKLFF.

This rearrangement joins TRBV5-1 to TRBJ1-3; D not resolved. Germline loops: CDR1 SGHRS, CDR2 YFSETQ. The ends were cut back, 4 bases at V and 0 bases at J, with 8 bases in the middle. This CDR3 comprises 14 residues. The CDR3 is CASSHGVSGNTIYF. The CDR3 DNA sequence: TGCGCCAGCAGCCACGGGGTCTCTGGAAACACCATATATTTT.

This clonotype has only a few counts. The chain joins TRBV11-2 to TRBJ2-1, with D perhaps matching TRBD2 (5 bases). V lost 0 bases to trimming and J lost 6 bases, with 15 bases between them. The CDR3 spans 16 residues. Germline CDR1 is SGHAT and CDR2 is FQNNGV. CDR3 in amino acids: CASSLDRDSWVNEQFF. CDR3 in DNA: TGTGCCAGCAGCTTAGACCGGGATTCCTGGGTCAATGAGCAGTTCTTC.

This clonotype was seen only a few times. The V and J genes are TRBV9 and TRBJ2-1, with a possible D match to TRBD2 (6 bases). Germline-derived CDR1 and CDR2 are SGDLS and YYNGEE. The CDR3 is 14 amino acids. The V gene lost 7 bases and the J gene lost 6 bases, with 17 bases spanning the gap. The DNA for the CDR3 is TGTGCCAGCCAGAAGAGCGGGTTATCCAATGAGCAGTTCTTC. This codes for CASQKSGLSNEQFF.

This clonotype occurred many times. The gene calls are TRBV20-1 and TRBJ2-5; D is undetermined. The germline CDR1 and CDR2 sequences are DFQATT and SNEGSKA (reference sequence). The CDR3 is 12 residues long. V lost 3 bases, J lost 5 bases, and 10 bases lay in between. The CDR3 protein is CSASKEGETQYF. In nucleotides, the CDR3 is TGCAGTGCTAGTAAGGAAGGGGAGACCCAGTACTTC.

At least ten counts were recorded for this clonotype. The V gene is TRBV5-1, the J gene TRBJ2-1; no clear D gene. Looked up from germline, CDR1 is SGHRS and CDR2 is YFSETQ. V gave up 0 bases and J gave up 4 bases, with 11 bases separating them. The CDR3 sequence is 15 residues long. The CDR3 coding sequence is TGCGCCAGCAGCTTGGATGGGAACGGTTACAATGAGCAGTTCTTC. This sequence encodes CASSLDGNGYNEQFF.

J is TRBJ2-1 and V is TRBV29-1; the match to TRBD2 covers 9 bases. The CDR3 loop spans 13 amino acids. V dropped 4 bases and J dropped 6; count of bases not matched to a gene: 4. Looked up from germline, CDR1 is SQVTM and CDR2 is ANQGSEA. The CDR3 DNA sequence: TGCAGCGTTGCAGCGGGGGGTATCAATGAGCAGTTCTTC. Translation gives CSVAAGGINEQFF.

The V gene is TRBV4-3, the J gene TRBJ2-5; D ambiguous. With 1 base removed from V and 5 bases from J, the gap between germline ends came to 8 bases. Germline V lookup: CDR1 LGHNA, CDR2 YSLEER. The CDR3 runs 13 residues. The CDR3, as DNA: TGCGCCAGCAGCCAAGTTTTTCGGGAGACCCAGTACTTC. Translation gives CASSQVFRETQYF.

This clonotype was counted at least ten times. The rearrangement links TRBV4-1 to TRBJ2-1, with 8 positions matching TRBD1. The CDR3 is made up of 15 amino acids. V was pared by 4 bases and J by 0 bases, with 2 bases of the junction left unmatched. CDR1 is MGHRA and CDR2 is YSYEKL in the germline V gene. For the CDR3, the DNA is TGCGCCAGCAGCCGGGACAGGTTCTCCTACAATGAGCAGTTCTTC. Its translation is CASSRDRFSYNEQFF.

This clonotype was found a few times. The chain has TRBV18 and TRBJ2-1; no definite D call. The V gene lost 2 bases and the J gene lost 0 bases, with 11 bases spanning the gap. The CDR3 runs to 16 residues. CDR1 is KGHSH and CDR2 is LQKENI in the germline V gene. The chain's CDR3 is CASSPFPSRSYNEQFF. The CDR3 nucleotides read TGTGCCAGCTCACCATTCCCGTCTCGCTCCTACAATGAGCAGTTCTTC.

This clonotype appeared a few times. The CDR3 is CASSPKGNGNTEAFF. The CDR3 DNA is TGCGCCAGCAGTCCAAAGGGGAATGGGAACACTGAAGCTTTCTTT. J is TRBJ1-1 and V is TRBV4-1; D perhaps matches TRBD1 (5 bases). V was pared by 6 bases and J by 1 base, with 15 bases between. The CDR3 extends over 15 amino acids. The germline gives CDR1 MGHRA, CDR2 YSYEKL.

The chain carries TRBV11-3 and TRBJ2-1; possibly TRBD2 for D (6 bases). The CDR3 has 14 amino acids. Germline lookup yields CDR1 SGHNT and CDR2 YENEEA. Between the trimmed V and J ends, which lost 5 bases and 3 bases, there was a span of 11 bases. CDR3 coding DNA: TGTGCCAGCAGCCCCCGGGAGAACTACAATGAGCAGTTCTTC. Translating it yields CASSPRENYNEQFF. Variable domain in full (rest from reference TRBV11-3 and TRBJ2-1): EAGVVQSPRYKIIEKKQPVAFWCNPISGHNTLYWYLQNLGQGPELLIRYENEEAVDDSQLPKDRFSAERLKGVDSTLKIQPAELGDSAVYLCASSPRENYNEQFFGPGTRLTVL.

This clonotype was seen only a few times. The rearrangement uses TRBV5-1 and TRBJ2-2, with no clear D. CDR3 length equals 15 residues. The germline gives CDR1 SGHRS, CDR2 YFSETQ. The V end lost 0 bases, the J end lost 2 bases, and 8 bases lay between the germline ends. The CDR3 region has the DNA TGCGCCAGCAGCTTGGTCCCTAAAAACACCGGGGAGCTGTTTTTT. It codes for CASSLVPKNTGELFF.

Only a few counts were recorded for this clonotype. The V gene is TRBV10-3, the J gene TRBJ2-1; D is unclear. Germline V gene sequence: CDR1 ENHRY, CDR2 SYGVKD. This CDR3 contains 13 residues. Deletions cut 10 bases from V and 5 bases from J, with 15 bases between. CDR3 amino acids: CASSEGGNNEQFF. The CDR3 DNA reads TGTGCCAGCTCAGAAGGCGGTAACAATGAGCAGTTCTTC.